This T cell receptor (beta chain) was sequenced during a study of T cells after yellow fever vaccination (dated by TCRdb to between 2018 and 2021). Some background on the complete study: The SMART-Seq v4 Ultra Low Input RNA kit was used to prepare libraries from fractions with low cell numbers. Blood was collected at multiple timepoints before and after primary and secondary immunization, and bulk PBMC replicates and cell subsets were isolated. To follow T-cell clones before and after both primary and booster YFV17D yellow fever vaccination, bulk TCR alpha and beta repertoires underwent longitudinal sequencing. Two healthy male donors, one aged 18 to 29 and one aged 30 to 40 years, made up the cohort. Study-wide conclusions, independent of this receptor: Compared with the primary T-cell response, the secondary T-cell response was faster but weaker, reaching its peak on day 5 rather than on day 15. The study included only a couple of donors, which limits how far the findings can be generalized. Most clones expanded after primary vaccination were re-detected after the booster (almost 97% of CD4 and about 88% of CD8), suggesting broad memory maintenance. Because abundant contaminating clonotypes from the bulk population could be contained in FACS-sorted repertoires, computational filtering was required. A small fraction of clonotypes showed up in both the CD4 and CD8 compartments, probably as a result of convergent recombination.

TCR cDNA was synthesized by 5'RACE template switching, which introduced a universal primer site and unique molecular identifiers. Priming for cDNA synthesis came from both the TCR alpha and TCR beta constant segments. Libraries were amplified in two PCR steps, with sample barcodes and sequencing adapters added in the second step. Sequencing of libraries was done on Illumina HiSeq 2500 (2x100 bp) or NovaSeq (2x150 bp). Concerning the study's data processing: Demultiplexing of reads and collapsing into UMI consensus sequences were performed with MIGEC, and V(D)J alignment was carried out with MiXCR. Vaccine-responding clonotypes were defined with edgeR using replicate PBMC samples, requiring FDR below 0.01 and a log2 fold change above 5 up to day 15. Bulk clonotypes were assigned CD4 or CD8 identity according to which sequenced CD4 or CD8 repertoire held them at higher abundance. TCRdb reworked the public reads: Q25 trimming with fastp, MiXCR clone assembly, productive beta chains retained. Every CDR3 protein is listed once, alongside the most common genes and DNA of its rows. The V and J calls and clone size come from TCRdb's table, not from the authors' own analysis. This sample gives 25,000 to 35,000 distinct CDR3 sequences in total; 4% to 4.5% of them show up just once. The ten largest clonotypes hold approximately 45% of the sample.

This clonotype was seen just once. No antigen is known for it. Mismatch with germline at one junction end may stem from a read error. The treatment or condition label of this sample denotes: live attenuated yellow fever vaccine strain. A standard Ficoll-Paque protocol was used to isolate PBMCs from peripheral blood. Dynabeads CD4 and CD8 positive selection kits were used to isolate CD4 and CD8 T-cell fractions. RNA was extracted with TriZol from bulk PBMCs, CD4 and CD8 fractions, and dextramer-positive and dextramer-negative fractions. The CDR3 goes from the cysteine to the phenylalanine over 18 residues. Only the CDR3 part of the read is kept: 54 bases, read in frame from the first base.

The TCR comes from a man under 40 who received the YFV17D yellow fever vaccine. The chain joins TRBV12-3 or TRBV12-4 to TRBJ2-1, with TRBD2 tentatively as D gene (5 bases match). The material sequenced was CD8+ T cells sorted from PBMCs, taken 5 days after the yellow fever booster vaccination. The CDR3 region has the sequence CACSFLLESTSPGNEQFF. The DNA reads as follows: TGTGCCTGCAGTTTTCTTTTAGAGTCAACTAGTCCTGGCAATGAGCAGTTCTTC.